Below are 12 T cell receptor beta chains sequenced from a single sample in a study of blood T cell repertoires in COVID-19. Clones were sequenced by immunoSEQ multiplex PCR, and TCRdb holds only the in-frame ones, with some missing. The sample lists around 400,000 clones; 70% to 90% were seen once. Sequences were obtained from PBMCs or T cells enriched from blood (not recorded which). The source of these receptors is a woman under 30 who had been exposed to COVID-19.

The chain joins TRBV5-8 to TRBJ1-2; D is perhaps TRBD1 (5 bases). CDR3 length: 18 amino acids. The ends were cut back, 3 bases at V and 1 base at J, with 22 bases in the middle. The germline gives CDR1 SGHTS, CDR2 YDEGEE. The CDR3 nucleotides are TGTGCCAGCAGCTCTGCCCGGGGGAGTCCCCTTTTTAACTATGGCTACACCTTC. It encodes CASSSARGSPLFNYGYTF.

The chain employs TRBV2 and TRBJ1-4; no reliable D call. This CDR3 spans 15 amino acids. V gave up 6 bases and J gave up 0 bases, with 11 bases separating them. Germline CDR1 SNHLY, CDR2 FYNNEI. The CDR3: CASRSHGATNEKLFF. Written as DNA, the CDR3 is TGTGCCAGCAGGTCCCACGGTGCAACTAATGAAAAACTGTTTTTT.

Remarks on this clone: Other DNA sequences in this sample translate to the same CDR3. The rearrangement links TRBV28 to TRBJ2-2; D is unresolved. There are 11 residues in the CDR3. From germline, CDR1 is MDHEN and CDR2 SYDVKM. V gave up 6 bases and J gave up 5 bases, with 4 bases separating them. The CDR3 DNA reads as TGTGCCAGCAGCCGGACCGGGGAGCTGTTTTTT. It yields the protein CASSRTGELFF.

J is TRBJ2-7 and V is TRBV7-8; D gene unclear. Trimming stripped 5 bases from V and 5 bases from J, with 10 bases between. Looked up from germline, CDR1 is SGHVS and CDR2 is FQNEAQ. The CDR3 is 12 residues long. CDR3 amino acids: CASSPHRDEQYF. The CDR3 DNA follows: TGTGCCAGCAGCCCCCATCGAGACGAGCAGTACTTC. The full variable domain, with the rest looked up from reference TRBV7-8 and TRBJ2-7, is GAGVSQSPRYKVAKRGQDVALRCDPISGHVSLFWYQQALGQGPEFLTYFQNEAQLDKSGLPSDRFFAERPEGSVSTLKIQRTQQEDSAVYLCASSPHRDEQYFGPGTRLTVT.

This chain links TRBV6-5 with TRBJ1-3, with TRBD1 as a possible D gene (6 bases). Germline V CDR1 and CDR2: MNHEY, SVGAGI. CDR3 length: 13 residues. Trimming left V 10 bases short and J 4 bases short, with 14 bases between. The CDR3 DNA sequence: TGTGCCACTCACAGGGAAATAGGAAACACCATATATTTT. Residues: CATHREIGNTIYF.

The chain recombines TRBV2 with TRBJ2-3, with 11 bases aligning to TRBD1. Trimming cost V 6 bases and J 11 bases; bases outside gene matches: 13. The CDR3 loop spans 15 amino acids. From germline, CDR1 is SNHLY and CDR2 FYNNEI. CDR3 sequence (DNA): TGTGCCAGCAGGGCAGGACAGGGGGCACGCGAGTGGCAGTATTTT. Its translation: CASRAGQGAREWQYF.

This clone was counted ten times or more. CDR3 coding DNA: TGTGCCAGCAGCCTGAGCCATAGCGGGGGCTACAATGAGCAGTTCTTC. This encodes CASSLSHSGGYNEQFF. This sequence joins TRBV4-2 and TRBJ2-1; TRBD2 matches 9 bases. V shed 4 bases and J 3 bases; nucleotides not matched to a gene: 7. The CDR3 totals 16 residues. Germline assignment: CDR1 LGHNA and CDR2 YNFKEQ.

The CDR3 DNA is TGCAGCGTTGAGGGGTTGGGACAGGGGATCAATGGCTACACCTTC. Translated, it gives CSVEGLGQGINGYTF. V is TRBV29-1 and J is TRBJ1-2, with 10 positions matching TRBD1. Germline CDR1 is SQVTM and CDR2 is ANQGSEA. V gave up 3 bases and J gave up 6 bases; unmatched junction bases: 10. CDR3 length: 15 amino acids. The full variable domain, rest sourced from reference TRBV29-1 and TRBJ1-2, is SAVISQKPSRDICQRGTSLTIQCQVDSQVTMMFWYRQQPGQSLTLIATANQGSEATYESGFVIDKFPISRPNLTFSTLTVSNMSPEDSSIYLCSVEGLGQGINGYTFGSGTRLTVV.

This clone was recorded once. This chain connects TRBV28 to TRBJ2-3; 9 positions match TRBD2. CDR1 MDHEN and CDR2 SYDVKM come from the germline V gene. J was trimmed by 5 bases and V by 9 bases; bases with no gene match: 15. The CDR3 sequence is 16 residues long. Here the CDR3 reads CASNLGAGGVGDTQYF. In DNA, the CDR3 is TGTGCCAGTAACCTTGGCGCGGGGGGGGTCGGAGATACGCAGTATTTT.

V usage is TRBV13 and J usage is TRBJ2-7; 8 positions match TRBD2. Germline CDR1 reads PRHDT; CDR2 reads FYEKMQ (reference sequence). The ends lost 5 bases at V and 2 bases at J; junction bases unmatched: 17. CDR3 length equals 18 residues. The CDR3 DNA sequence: TGTGCCAGCAGCAATCTGGGGAGTCGGCGGGGGGAGGCCTACGAGCAGTACTTC. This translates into CASSNLGSRRGEAYEQYF.

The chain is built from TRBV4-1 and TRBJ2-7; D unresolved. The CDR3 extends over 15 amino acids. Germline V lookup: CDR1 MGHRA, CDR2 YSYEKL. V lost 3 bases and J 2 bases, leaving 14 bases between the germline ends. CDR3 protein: CASSQEAFQAYEQYF. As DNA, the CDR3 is TGCGCCAGCAGCCAGGAAGCTTTCCAGGCCTACGAGCAGTACTTC.

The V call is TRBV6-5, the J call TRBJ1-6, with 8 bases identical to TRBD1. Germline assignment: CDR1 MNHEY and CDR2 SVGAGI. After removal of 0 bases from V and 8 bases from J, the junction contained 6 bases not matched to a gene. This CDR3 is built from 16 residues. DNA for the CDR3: TGTGCCAGCAGTTACTCAGCGGGGACAGGTCATTCACCCCTCCACTTT. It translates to CASSYSAGTGHSPLHF.